Below are 8 T cell receptor beta chains sequenced from a single sample in a study of blood T cell repertoires in COVID-19. Here immunoSEQ multiplex PCR was the method, and the copy in TCRdb shows in-frame clones only, minus some. The data show tens of thousands of clones, 74% seen once. The sample taken for sequencing was peripheral blood. These receptors were collected from a man between 65 and 85 years old with COVID-19, enrolled during active disease.

This chain links TRBV9 with TRBJ2-3; TRBD2 matches 9 bases. CDR3 length: 15 residues. V lost 4 bases, J lost 0 bases, and 3 bases stayed unmatched. Germline CDR1 reads SGDLS; CDR2 reads YYNGEE. This CDR3 is CASSTTSGSTDTQYF. The CDR3, as DNA: TGTGCCAGCAGCACGACTAGCGGTAGCACAGATACGCAGTATTTT.

J is TRBJ1-3 and V is TRBV28, with 7 nucleotides matching TRBD1. V lost 6 bases and J lost 2; bases outside the gene matches: 10. CDR1 is MDHEN and CDR2 is SYDVKM in the germline V gene. The CDR3 spans 16 residues. CDR3 loop: CASRSNQGVPGNTIYF. In nucleotides, the CDR3 is TGTGCCAGCAGGAGCAATCAGGGGGTCCCTGGAAACACCATATATTTT.

The V gene is TRBV27, the J gene TRBJ1-2; maybe TRBD1 (5 bases). The V end lost 3 bases, the J end lost 8 bases, and 19 bases lay between the germline ends. The germline V gene has CDR1 MNHEY and CDR2 SMNVEV (reference sequence). The CDR3 runs to 15 residues. CDR3 DNA: TGTGCCAGCAGTTTTTTGAGCCTAGGGGTGGGCGGCTACACCTTC. Its translation: CASSFLSLGVGGYTF.

The rearrangement links TRBV6-5 to TRBJ1-3; the match to TRBD1 covers 8 bases. This CDR3 is built from 12 residues. CDR1 is MNHEY and CDR2 is SVGAGI in the germline V gene. V dropped 11 bases and J dropped 2; count of bases not matched to a gene: 2. The CDR3 nucleotides read TGTGCCGGGACAGGAACTGGAAACACCATATATTTT. Translation: CAGTGTGNTIYF.

The chain employs TRBV28 and TRBJ1-1; 7 nucleotides match TRBD1. This CDR3 has 14 residues. V was clipped by 1 base and J by 5 bases; unmatched bases: 4. CDR1 and CDR2 from the germline V gene are MDHEN and SYDVKM. CDR3 nucleotide sequence: TGTGCCAGCAGTTTATCCGGGACAGAGACTGAAGCTTTCTTT. Translated: CASSLSGTETEAFF. The variable domain in full, with the rest retrieved from reference TRBV28 and TRBJ1-1, is DVKVTQSSRYLVKRTGEKVFLECVQDMDHENMFWYRQDPGLGLRLIYFSYDVKMKEKGDIPEGYSVSREKKERFSLILESASTNQTSMYLCASSLSGTETEAFFGQGTRLTVV.

The chain is built from TRBV30 and TRBJ1-1, with TRBD1 as a possible D gene (5 bases). Trimming shortened V by 1 base and J by 1 base, and 10 bases separated the two germline ends. Per germline, CDR1 GTSNPN and CDR2 SVGIG (reference sequence). This CDR3 is built from 14 residues. The CDR3 loop is CAWSGGLGNTEAFF. The CDR3 DNA reads as TGTGCCTGGAGTGGGGGCCTAGGGAACACTGAAGCTTTCTTT.

This clone has at least ten counts. This chain uses TRBV4-1 with TRBJ2-1, with 12 bases lining up with TRBD2. V was pared by 1 base and J by 3 bases, with 7 bases of the junction left unmatched. Per germline, CDR1 MGHRA and CDR2 YSYEKL. The CDR3 sequence is 18 residues long. In DNA, the CDR3 is TGCGCCAGCAGCCAAGGACTAGCGGGAGTTGTTAGCTACAATGAGCAGTTCTTC. Its protein product is CASSQGLAGVVSYNEQFF.

The chain recombines TRBV6-6 with TRBJ1-4; TRBD1 aligns across 8 bases. This CDR3 contains 18 residues. Losses at the gene ends were 5 bases for V and 4 bases for J; bases not matched to a gene: 15. Germline V gene data show CDR1 as MNHNY and CDR2 as SVGAGI (reference sequence). CDR3 protein: CASSPDRAAFYNNEKLFF. DNA of the CDR3: TGTGCCAGCAGTCCGGACAGGGCGGCTTTCTACAATAATGAAAAACTGTTTTTT.